This paragraph covers one TCR beta chain sequence. Its antigen remains unidentified. The data were obtained in a study of shared clonotypes between healthy human individuals. Study-level results: The study found about 5% of naive CD4 clonotypes shared across several donors. Blood alone was sampled, and tissue repertoires likely differ.

Germline assignment: CDR1 SEHNR and CDR2 FQNEAQ (reference sequence). The CDR3 spans 16 residues. Trimming at V came to 5 bases and at J to 8 bases, leaving 14 bases not matched to a gene. Each replicate PCR on the sorted subsets used roughly 210 ng DNA (approximately 33,000 T cell genomes). Sequenced by immunoSEQ multiplex PCR; TCRdb stores in-frame clones only, minus some. The table includes a few hundred thousand clones, 65% detected once. Sequenced sample: memory CD4+ T cells sorted from blood. Subset reported: CD45RA-negative fraction. This receptor was taken from a man aged 30-40 years in good health. This chain links TRBV7-9 with TRBJ2-3, with 9 bases that match TRBD2. The CDR3 DNA is TGTGCCAGCAGCCCGACCCTAGCGCGGGAGGGTGGTACGCAGTATTTT. Protein: CASSPTLAREGGTQYF.